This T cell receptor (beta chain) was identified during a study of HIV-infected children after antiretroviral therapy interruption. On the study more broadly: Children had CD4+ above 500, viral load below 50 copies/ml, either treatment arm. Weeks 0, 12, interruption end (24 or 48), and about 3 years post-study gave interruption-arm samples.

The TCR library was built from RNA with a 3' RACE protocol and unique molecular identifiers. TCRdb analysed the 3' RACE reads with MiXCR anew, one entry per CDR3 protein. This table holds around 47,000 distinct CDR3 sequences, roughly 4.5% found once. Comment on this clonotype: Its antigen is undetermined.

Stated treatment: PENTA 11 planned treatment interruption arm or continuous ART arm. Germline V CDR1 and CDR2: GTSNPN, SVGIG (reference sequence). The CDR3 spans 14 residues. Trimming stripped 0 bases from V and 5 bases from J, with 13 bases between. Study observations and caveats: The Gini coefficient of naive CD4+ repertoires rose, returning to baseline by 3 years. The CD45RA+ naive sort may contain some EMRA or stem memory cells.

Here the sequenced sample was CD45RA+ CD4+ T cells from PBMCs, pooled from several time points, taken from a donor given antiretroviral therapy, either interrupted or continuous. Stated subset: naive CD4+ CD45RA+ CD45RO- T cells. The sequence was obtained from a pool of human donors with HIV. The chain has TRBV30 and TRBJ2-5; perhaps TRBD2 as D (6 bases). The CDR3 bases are TGTGCCTGGAGTGTATTGGGCGGAGGGGAGACCCAGTACTTC. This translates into CAWSVLGGGETQYF.